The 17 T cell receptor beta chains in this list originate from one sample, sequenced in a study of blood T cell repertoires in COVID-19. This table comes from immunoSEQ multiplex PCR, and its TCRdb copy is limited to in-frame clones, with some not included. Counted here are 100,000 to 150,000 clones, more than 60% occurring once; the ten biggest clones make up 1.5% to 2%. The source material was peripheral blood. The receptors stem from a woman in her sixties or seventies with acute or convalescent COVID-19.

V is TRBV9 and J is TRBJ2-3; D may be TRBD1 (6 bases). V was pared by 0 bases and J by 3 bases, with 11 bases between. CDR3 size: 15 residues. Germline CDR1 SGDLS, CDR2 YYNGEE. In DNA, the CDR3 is TGTGCCAGCAGCGTAGGCGTAGGGGGTACAGATACGCAGTATTTT. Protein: CASSVGVGGTDTQYF.

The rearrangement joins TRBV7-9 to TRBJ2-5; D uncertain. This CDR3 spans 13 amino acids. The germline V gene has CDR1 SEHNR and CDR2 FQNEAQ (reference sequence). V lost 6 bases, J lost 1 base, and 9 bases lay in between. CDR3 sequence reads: CASRPKSQETQYF. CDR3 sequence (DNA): TGTGCCAGCAGACCTAAGTCCCAAGAGACCCAGTACTTC. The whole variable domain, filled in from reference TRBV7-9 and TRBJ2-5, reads DTGVSQNPRHKITKRGQNVTFRCDPISEHNRLYWYRQTLGQGPEFLTYFQNEAQLEKSRLLSDRFSAERPKGSFSTLEIQRTEQGDSAMYLCASRPKSQETQYFGPGTRLLVL.

The CDR3 loop is CASSSSGGKETQYF. CDR3 DNA sequence: TGTGCCAGCAGCTCAAGCGGGGGGAAGGAGACCCAGTACTTC. This chain connects TRBV5-4 to TRBJ2-5; 9 positions agree with TRBD2. This CDR3 spans 14 amino acids. Trimming at V came to 3 bases and at J to 5 bases, leaving 5 bases not matched to a gene. Germline CDR1 reads SGHNT; CDR2 reads YYREEE (reference sequence).

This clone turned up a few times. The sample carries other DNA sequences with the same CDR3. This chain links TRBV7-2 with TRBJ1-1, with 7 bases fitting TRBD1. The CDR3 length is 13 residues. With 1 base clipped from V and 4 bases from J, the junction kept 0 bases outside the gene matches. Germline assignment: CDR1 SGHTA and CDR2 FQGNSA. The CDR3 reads CASSLGQGTEAFF. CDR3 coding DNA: TGTGCCAGCAGCTTAGGACAGGGCACTGAAGCTTTCTTT. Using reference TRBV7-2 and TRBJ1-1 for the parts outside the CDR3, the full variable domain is GAGVSQSPSNKVTEKGKDVELRCDPISGHTALYWYRQSLGQGLEFLIYFQGNSAPDKSGLPSDRFSAERTGGSVSTLTIQRTQQEDSAVYLCASSLGQGTEAFFGQGTRLTVV.

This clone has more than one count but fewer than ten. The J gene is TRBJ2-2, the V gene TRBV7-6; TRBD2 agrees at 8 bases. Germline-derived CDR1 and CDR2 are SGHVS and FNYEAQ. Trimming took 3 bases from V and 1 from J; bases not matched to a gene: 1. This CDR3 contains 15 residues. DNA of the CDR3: TGTGCCAGCAGCTTTAGCGGGATGAACACCGGGGAGCTGTTTTTT. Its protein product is CASSFSGMNTGELFF.

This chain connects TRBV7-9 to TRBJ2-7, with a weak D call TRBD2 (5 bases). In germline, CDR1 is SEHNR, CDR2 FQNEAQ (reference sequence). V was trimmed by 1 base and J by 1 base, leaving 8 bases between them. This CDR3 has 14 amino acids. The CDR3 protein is CASSLGEYSYEQYF. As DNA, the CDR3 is TGTGCCAGCAGCTTAGGGGAGTATTCCTACGAGCAGTACTTC.

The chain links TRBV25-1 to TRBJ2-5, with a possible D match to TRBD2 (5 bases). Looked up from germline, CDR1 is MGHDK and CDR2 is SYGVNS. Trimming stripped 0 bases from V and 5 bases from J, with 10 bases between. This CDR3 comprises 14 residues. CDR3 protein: CASSEYEGRETQYF. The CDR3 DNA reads TGTGCCAGCAGTGAATATGAGGGCCGGGAGACCCAGTACTTC.

CDR3 bases: TGTGCCAGCAGGGCAGGACAGAAAAACATTCAGTACTTC. Protein: CASRAGQKNIQYF. This chain connects TRBV6-5 to TRBJ2-4; the D gene is possibly TRBD1 (6 bases). The CDR3 is 13 amino acids. Trimming took off 6 bases at V and 4 bases at J, with 10 bases between the two ends. Germline CDR1 MNHEY, CDR2 SVGAGI.

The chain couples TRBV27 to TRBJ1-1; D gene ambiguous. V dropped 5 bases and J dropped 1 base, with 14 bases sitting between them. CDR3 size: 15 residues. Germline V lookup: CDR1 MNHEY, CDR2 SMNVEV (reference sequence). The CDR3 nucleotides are TGTGCCAGCAGTCCCCGATGGCTGCAGAACACTGAAGCTTTCTTT. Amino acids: CASSPRWLQNTEAFF.

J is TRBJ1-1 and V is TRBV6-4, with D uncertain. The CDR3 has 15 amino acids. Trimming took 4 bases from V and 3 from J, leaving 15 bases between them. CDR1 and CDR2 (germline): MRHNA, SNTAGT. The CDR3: CASSAPLGGYTEAFF. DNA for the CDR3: TGTGCCAGCAGTGCCCCCCTGGGAGGGTACACTGAAGCTTTCTTT.

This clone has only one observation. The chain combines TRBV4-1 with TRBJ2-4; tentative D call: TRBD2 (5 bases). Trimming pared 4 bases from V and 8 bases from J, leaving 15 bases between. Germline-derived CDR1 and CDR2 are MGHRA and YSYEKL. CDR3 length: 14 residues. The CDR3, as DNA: TGCGCCAGCAGCCCGGTGGTCACTAGTTACATTCAGTACTTC. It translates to CASSPVVTSYIQYF.

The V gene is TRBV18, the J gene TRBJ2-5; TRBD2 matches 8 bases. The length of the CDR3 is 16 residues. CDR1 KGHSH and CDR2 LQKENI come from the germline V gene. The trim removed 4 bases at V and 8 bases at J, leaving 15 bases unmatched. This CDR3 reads CASSHRPRGETETQYF. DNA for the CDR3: TGTGCCAGCTCACACCGACCGCGGGGGGAGACTGAAACCCAGTACTTC.

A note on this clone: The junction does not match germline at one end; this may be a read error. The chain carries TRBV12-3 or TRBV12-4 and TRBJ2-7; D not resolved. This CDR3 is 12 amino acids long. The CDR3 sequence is CASRLGRYEQYF. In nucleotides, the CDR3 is TGTGCCAGCCGTTTAGGCAGGTACGAGCAGTACTTC.

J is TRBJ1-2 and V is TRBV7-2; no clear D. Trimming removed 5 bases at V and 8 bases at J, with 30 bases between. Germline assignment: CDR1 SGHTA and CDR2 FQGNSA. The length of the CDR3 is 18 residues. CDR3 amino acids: CASSRYGRTGPGIGGYTF. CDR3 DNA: TGTGCCAGCAGCCGTTACGGACGTACCGGGCCCGGGATAGGGGGCTACACCTTC. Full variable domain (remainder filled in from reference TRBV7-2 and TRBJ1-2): GAGVSQSPSNKVTEKGKDVELRCDPISGHTALYWYRQSLGQGLEFLIYFQGNSAPDKSGLPSDRFSAERTGGSVSTLTIQRTQQEDSAVYLCASSRYGRTGPGIGGYTFGSGTRLTVV.

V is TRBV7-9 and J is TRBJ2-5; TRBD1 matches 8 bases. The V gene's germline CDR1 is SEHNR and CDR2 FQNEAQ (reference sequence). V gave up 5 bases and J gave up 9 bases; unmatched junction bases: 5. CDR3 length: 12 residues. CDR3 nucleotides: TGTGCCAGCAGCAGGGACAGGAGGGCCCAGTACTTC. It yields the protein CASSRDRRAQYF.

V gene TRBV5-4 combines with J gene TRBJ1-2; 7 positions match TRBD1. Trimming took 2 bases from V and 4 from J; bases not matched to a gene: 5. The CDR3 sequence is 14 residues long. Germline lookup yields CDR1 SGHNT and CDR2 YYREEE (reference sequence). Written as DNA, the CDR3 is TGTGCCAGCAGCTTACAGGGGCCCAGCTATGGCTACACCTTC. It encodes CASSLQGPSYGYTF.

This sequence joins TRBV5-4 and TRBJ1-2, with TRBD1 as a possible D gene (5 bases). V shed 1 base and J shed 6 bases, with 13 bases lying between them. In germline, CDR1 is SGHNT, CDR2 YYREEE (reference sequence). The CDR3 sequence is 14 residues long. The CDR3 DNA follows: TGTGCCAGCAGCTTGCCCGGGACTCCGGATGGCTACACCTTC. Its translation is CASSLPGTPDGYTF.